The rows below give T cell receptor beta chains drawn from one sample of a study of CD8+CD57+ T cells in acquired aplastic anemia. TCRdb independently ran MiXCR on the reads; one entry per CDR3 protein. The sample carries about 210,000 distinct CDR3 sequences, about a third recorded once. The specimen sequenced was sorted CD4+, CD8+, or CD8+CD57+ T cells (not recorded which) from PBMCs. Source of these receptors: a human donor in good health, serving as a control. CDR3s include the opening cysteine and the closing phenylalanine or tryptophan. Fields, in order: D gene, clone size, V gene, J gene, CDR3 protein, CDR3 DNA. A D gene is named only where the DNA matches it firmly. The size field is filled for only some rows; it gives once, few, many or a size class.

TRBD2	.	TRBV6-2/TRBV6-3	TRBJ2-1	CASSYQVASGPNEQFF	TGTGCCAGCAGTTATCAAGTGGCTAGCGGCCCCAATGAGCAGTTCTTC
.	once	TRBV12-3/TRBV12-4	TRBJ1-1	CARRNTEAFF	TGTGCCAGAAGGAACACCGAAGCTTTCTTT
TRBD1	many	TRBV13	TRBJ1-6	CASSSSGTGQSPLHF	TGTGCCAGCAGCTCCTCCGGGACAGGGCAATCACCCCTCCACTTT
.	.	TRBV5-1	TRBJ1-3	CASSFAGSPTGPGNTIYF	TGCGCCAGCAGCTTTGCGGGGTCCCCCACGGGGCCTGGAAACACCATATATTTT
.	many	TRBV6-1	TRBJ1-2	CASSEAKNYGYTF	TGTGCCAGCAGTGAAGCCAAGAACTATGGCTACACCTTC
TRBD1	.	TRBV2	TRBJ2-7	CAIRDSYEQYF	TGTGCCATACGGGACAGCTACGAGCAGTACTTC
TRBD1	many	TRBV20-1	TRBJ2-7	CSAKRTGTATYEQYF	TGCAGTGCCAAACGAACCGGGACAGCGACCTACGAGCAGTACTTC
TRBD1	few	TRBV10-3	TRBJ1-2	CASSYSHTGTGSYTF	TGTGCCAGCAGTTATTCCCACACCGGGACAGGCTCCTACACCTTC
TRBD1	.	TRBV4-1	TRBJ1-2	CASSREAGTVIYGYTF	TGCGCCAGCAGCCGGGAGGCTGGGACAGTTATTTATGGCTACACCTTC
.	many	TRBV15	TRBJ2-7	CATSRGYEQYF	TGTGCCACCAGCAGAGGCTACGAGCAGTACTTC
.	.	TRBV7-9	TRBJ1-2	CASSSMSSHGLGYTF	TGTGCCAGCAGCTCAATGAGCTCGCACGGTCTTGGCTACACCTTC
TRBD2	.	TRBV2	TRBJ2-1	CASWDGRGAYNEQFF	TGTGCCAGCTGGGATGGACGGGGGGCCTACAATGAGCAGTTCTTC
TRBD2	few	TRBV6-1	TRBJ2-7	CASRETSGRIYEQYF	TGTGCCAGCAGGGAGACTAGCGGGAGAATCTACGAGCAGTACTTC
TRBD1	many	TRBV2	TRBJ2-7	CASSVGQGDYEQYF	TGTGCCAGCAGTGTTGGCCAGGGGGACTACGAGCAGTACTTC
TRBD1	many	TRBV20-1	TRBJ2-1	CSARQGAPPNEQFF	TGCAGTGCTAGGCAGGGGGCGCCTCCGAATGAGCAGTTCTTC
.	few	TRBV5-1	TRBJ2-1	CASSLGTRDYNEQFF	TGCGCCAGCAGCTTGGGGACTCGGGACTACAATGAGCAGTTCTTC
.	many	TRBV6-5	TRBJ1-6	CASSYSKRQTSPLHF	TGTGCCAGCAGTTACTCGAAGCGACAGACTTCACCCCTCCACTTT
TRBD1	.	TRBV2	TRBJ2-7	CASSPPGTAYEQYF	TGTGCCAGCTCACCACCTGGGACAGCCTACGAGCAGTACTTC
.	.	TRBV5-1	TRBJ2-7	CASSLGSRVFSAYEQYF	TGCGCCAGCAGCTTGGGGTCACGGGTTTTTAGCGCCTACGAGCAGTACTTC
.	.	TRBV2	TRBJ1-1	CASRQQGGGTEAFF	TGTGCCAGCAGGCAACAGGGAGGTGGCACTGAAGCTTTCTTT
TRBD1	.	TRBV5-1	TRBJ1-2	CASSLALPKRGLQTNYGYTF	TGCGCCAGCAGCTTGGCTCTTCCGAAGAGGGGGCTCCAGACCAACTATGGCTACACCTTC
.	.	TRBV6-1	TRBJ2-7	CASRPSHLSPYEQYF	TGTGCCAGCAGACCATCACACCTTTCCCCCTACGAGCAGTACTTC
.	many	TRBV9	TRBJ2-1	CASSVTGNSYNEQFF	TGTGCCAGCAGCGTTACAGGGAACTCCTACAATGAGCAGTTCTTC
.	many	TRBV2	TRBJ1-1	CASRQDRNTEAFF	TGTGCCAGCAGGCAAGACAGGAACACTGAAGCTTTCTTT